This entry features one T cell receptor beta chain sequence. This entry belongs to a study of blood T cell repertoires in COVID-19. Overall study: Acute and convalescent COVID-19 samples came from the United States, Italy and Spain. From T cells, B-cell-depleted T cells, or PBMCs came the material, which was cDNA or gDNA.

This CDR3 comprises 14 residues. The V end was cut by 5 bases, the J end by 2 bases, with 11 bases between. The germline V gene encodes CDR1 SGHTA and CDR2 FQGTGA. As handled by the study authors: Amplifying reference gene primers gave estimates of nucleated cell counts. Profiling relied on immunoSEQ multiplex PCR, and the TCRdb table lists in-frame clones only, not all of them. That table supplies the V and J calls and clone size; D and trimming were determined from the DNA. In the table there are about 100,000 clones, about 86% of which are singletons. The V gene is TRBV7-3, the J gene TRBJ2-3; a weak D match, TRBD2 (6 bases). This receptor was obtained from a man aged 80 or over with acute or convalescent COVID-19. Sample: peripheral blood. The CDR3 coding sequence is TGTGCCAGCAGCCCTAGCGTAGACACAGATACGCAGTATTTT. Translated, it gives CASSPSVDTDTQYF.